Presented here are 9 T cell receptor beta chains from one specimen sequenced in a study of blood T cell repertoires in COVID-19 (dated by TCRdb to about 2020). To prepare the library, the immunoSEQ multiplex PCR assay was applied. The table comes from immuneACCESS by way of TCRdb, which keeps in-frame sequences with V and J called. Part of the clones is missing from these tables; in studies checked, under half for an unresolved V gene and the rest for unknown reasons. For this sample there are about 37,000 clones; 80% appear just once. The top ten hold 13% to 15% of the sample. Material for sequencing was peripheral blood. The origin of the receptors is a woman between 65 and 79 years old with acute or convalescent COVID-19.

This sequence joins TRBV5-6 and TRBJ1-4; 7 bases map to TRBD1. Germline loops: CDR1 SGHDT, CDR2 YYEEEE. Trimming took 5 bases from V and 7 from J; bases not matched to a gene: 2. There are 12 residues in the CDR3. The CDR3 region has the DNA TGTGCCAGCAGAAGGGACAGTGAAAAACTGTTTTTT. It specifies CASRRDSEKLFF.

This clone was counted once. CDR3 loop: CASSYVNEQYF. DNA for the CDR3: TGTGCCAGCAGTTACGTAAACGAGCAGTACTTC. The V gene is TRBV6-5, the J gene TRBJ2-7, with unresolved D. The V gene lost 2 bases and the J gene lost 5 bases, with 4 bases spanning the gap. The CDR3 runs 11 residues. The germline V gene encodes CDR1 MNHEY and CDR2 SVGAGI.

V and J are TRBV11-2 and TRBJ2-7; 12 bases are a match to TRBD1. Germline V gives CDR1 SGHAT, CDR2 FQNNGV. V was pared by 4 bases and J by 5 bases, with 18 bases of the junction left unmatched. This CDR3 region has 19 residues. CDR3 nucleotides: TGTGCCAGCAGCTCTTACCGGGACAGGGGGCTTCTCTCGGGGAACGAGCAGTACTTC. Protein: CASSSYRDRGLLSGNEQYF.

CDR3 DNA: TGCGCCAGCAGCTTGTACCCCACGGGCTCCTACGAGCAGTACTTC. Protein: CASSLYPTGSYEQYF. The rearrangement links TRBV5-1 to TRBJ2-7, with D hard to call. Between the trimmed V and J ends, which lost 1 base and 0 bases, there was a span of 11 bases. Germline V gene lookup returns CDR1 SGHRS and CDR2 YFSETQ. This CDR3 has 15 residues.

This clone was counted only a few times. The chain is built from TRBV9 and TRBJ1-5, with D unresolved. This CDR3 region has 15 residues. V dropped 0 bases and J dropped 4 bases, with 11 bases sitting between them. The germline V gene has CDR1 SGDLS and CDR2 YYNGEE. The CDR3 is CASSVGEGRNQPQHF. CDR3 nucleotide sequence: TGTGCCAGCAGCGTAGGAGAGGGCAGAAATCAGCCCCAGCATTTT.

The chain recombines TRBV6-5 with TRBJ1-1, with 9 bases identical to TRBD1. The CDR3 totals 15 residues. J gave up 0 bases and V 6 bases, and 5 bases lay outside the gene matches. Germline CDR1 MNHEY, CDR2 SVGAGI. CDR3 nucleotide sequence: TGTGCCAGCAGCCGACAGGGGGGAATGAACACTGAAGCTTTCTTT. Translation gives CASSRQGGMNTEAFF.

The chain uses TRBV7-2 and TRBJ1-1; D gene uncertain. V was pared by 6 bases and J by 2 bases, with 10 bases between. The germline V gene encodes CDR1 SGHTA and CDR2 FQGNSA. The CDR3 extends over 13 amino acids. The DNA of the CDR3 is TGTGCCAGCAGTACTCAGGAAAACACTGAAGCTTTCTTT. As protein: CASSTQENTEAFF.

This clone was seen once. The J gene is TRBJ2-7, the V gene TRBV6-1, with TRBD1 matching 8 bases. Germline trimming cut 2 bases from V and 6 bases from J; bases unmatched to any gene: 12. This CDR3 comprises 16 residues. Germline assignment: CDR1 MNHNS and CDR2 SASEGT. CDR3 coding DNA: TGTGCCAGCAGTGAACAGGGGGCGGCCTTATCCGGCGAGCAGTACTTC. Translation: CASSEQGAALSGEQYF.

This clone occurred a few times. V and J are TRBV14 and TRBJ2-7; 8 bases are a match to TRBD1. Germline V CDR1 and CDR2: SGHDN, FVKESK. The CDR3 is made up of 15 amino acids. The ends lost 3 bases at V and 2 bases at J; junction bases unmatched: 6. CDR3 region: CASSHRQGITYEQYF. The CDR3 DNA reads TGTGCCAGCAGCCACCGACAGGGGATAACCTACGAGCAGTACTTC.